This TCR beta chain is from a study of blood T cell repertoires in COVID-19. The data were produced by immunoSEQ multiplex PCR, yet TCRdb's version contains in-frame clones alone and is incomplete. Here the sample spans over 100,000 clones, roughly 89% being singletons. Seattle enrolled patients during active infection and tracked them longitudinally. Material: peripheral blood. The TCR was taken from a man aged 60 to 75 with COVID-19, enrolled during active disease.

The CDR3 DNA follows: TGTGCCAGCTCACCCGACAGGGGCCGCTCTGGAAACACCATATATTTT. Protein product: CASSPDRGRSGNTIYF. The chain recombines TRBV18 with TRBJ1-3; 8 bases match TRBD1. Germline trimming cut 3 bases from V and 0 bases from J; bases unmatched to any gene: 4. Germline V gene lookup returns CDR1 KGHSH and CDR2 LQKENI. The CDR3 contains 16 residues. Looking up the rest from reference TRBV18 and TRBJ1-3 gives the full variable domain: NAGVMQNPRHLVRRRGQEARLRCSPMKGHSHVYWYRQLPEEGLKFMVYLQKENIIDESGMPKERFSAEFPKEGPSILRIQQVVRGDSAAYFCASSPDRGRSGNTIYFGEGSWLTVV.